This T cell receptor (beta chain) emerged from a study of human T cells and chemical hapten exposure. Germline-derived CDR1 and CDR2 are LGHNT and FRNRAP. The V end lost 7 bases, the J end lost 4 bases, and 14 bases lay between the germline ends. CDR3 length: 14 amino acids. Specified time point: patch test 1, 2 weeks after DPC sensitization. Specified treatment: therapeutic diphenylcyclopropenone sensitization with weekly scalp DPC. TCRdb reanalysed the RACE reads using MiXCR and keeps one entry per CDR3 protein. The table records about 340,000 distinct CDR3 sequences, roughly 6.9% of them present only once.

The sequence was collected from a woman aged 18-29 years with alopecia areata. Some clones in this sample may be carry-over from other donors' samples. The input for sequencing was whole blood, taken in connection with sensitization to the hapten diphenylcyclopropenone (DPC). The rearrangement uses TRBV12-5 and TRBJ2-1; tentative D call: TRBD1 (6 bases). The CDR3 nucleotides are TGTGCTAGTGCCCAACAGGGTACGTACAATGAGCAGTTCTTC. Protein product: CASAQQGTYNEQFF.